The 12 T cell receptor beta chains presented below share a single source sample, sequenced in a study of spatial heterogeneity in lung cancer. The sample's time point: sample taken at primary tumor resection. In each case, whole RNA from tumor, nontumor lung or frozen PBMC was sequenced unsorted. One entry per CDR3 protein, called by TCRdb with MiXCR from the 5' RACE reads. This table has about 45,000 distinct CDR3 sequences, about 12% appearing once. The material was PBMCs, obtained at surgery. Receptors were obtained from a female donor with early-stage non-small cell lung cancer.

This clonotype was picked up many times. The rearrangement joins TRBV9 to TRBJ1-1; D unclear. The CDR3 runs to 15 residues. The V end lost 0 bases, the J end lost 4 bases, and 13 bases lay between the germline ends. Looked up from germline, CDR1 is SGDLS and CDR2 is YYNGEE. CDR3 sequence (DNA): TGTGCCAGCAGCGTAGGGGTAGGGATGGGCACTGAAGCTTTCTTT. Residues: CASSVGVGMGTEAFF.

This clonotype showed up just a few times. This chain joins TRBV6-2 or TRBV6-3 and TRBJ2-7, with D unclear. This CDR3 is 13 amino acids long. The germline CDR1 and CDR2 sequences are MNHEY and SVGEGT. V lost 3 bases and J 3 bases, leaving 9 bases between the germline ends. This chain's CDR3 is CASSYLNFYEQYF. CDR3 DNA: TGTGCCAGCAGTTATTTGAACTTCTACGAGCAGTACTTC.

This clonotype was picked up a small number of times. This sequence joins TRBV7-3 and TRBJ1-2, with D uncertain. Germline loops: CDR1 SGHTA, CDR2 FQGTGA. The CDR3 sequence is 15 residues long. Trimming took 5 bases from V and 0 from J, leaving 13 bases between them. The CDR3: CASSPDGTSNYGYTF. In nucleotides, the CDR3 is TGTGCCAGCAGCCCCGACGGAACATCTAACTATGGCTACACCTTC.

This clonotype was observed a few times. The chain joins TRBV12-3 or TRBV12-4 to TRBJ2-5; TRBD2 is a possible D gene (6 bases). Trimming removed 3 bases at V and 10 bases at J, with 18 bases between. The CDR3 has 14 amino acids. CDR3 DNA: TGTGCCAGCAGTTTCGGGTCCTCCGGGGAGGTCCAGTACTTC. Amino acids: CASSFGSSGEVQYF.

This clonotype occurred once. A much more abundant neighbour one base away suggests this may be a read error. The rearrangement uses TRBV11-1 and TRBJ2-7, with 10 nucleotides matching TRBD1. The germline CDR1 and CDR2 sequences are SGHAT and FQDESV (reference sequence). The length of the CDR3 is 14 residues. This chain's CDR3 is CASSPTGGSCEQYF. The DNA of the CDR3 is TGTGCCAGCAGCCCGACAGGGGGCTCCTGCGAGCAGTACTTC.

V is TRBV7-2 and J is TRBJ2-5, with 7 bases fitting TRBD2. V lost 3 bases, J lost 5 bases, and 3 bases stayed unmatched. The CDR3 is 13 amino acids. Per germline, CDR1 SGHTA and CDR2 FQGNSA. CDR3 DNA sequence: TGTGCCAGCAGCTTCGGGCGGGGGGAGACCCAGTACTTC. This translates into CASSFGRGETQYF.

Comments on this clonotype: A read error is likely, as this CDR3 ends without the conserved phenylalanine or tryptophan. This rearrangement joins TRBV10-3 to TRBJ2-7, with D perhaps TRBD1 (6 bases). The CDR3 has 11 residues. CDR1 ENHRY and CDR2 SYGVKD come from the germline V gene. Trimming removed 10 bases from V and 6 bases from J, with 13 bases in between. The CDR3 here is CATSDSIEQYS. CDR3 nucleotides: TGTGCCACCTCGGACAGTATCGAGCAGTACTCC.

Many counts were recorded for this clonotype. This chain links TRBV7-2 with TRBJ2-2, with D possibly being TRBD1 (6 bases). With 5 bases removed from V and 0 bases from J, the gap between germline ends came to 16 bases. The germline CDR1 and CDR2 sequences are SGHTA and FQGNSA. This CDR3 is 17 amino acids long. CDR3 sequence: CASSAPGTTTNTGELFF. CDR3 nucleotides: TGTGCCAGCAGCGCCCCCGGGACAACTACGAACACCGGGGAGCTGTTTTTT.

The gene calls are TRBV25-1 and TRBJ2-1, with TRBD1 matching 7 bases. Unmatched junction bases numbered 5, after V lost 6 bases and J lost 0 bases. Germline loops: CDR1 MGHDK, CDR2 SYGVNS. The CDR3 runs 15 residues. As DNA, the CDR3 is TGTGCCAGCAGCGGGGCAGGGGGCTCCTACAATGAGCAGTTCTTC. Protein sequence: CASSGAGGSYNEQFF.

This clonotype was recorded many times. CDR3 in amino acids: CASSQDDRLNEKLFF. For the CDR3, the DNA is TGTGCCAGCAGCCAAGATGACAGGCTTAATGAAAAACTGTTTTTT. This chain joins TRBV4-2 and TRBJ1-4; tentative D call: TRBD1 (6 bases). The CDR3 length is 15 residues. Germline CDR1 is LGHNA and CDR2 is YNFKEQ. V was clipped by 0 bases and J by 4 bases, with 9 bases between them.

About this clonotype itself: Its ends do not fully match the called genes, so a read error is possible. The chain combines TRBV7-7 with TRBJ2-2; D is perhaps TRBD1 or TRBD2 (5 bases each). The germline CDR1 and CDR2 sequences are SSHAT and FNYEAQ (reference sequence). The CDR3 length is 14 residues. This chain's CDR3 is CASSSGRLTGELFF. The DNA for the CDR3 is TGTGCTAGCAGCTCGGGACGGCTGACCGGGGAGCTGTTTTTT.

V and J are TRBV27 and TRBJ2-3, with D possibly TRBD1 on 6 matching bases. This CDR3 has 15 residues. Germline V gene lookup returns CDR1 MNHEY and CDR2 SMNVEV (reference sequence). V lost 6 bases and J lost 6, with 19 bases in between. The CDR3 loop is CASSRGGLSGDTQYF. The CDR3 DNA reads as TGTGCCAGCAGCCGAGGGGGTCTCTCGGGGGATACGCAGTATTTT.